These 14 T cell receptor beta chains were all obtained from the same sample, sequenced in a study of T cell responses to AZD1222 COVID-19 vaccine. The repertoire was sequenced with immunoSEQ multiplex PCR; TCRdb's copy has only in-frame clones and lacks some. The table includes 140,000 to 150,000 clones, 80% to 95% detected once. Material: peripheral blood, obtained on day 0 of AZD1222 vaccination. The origin of the receptors is an adult in good health.

This chain links TRBV27 with TRBJ2-2; D gene ambiguous. Germline CDR1 MNHEY, CDR2 SMNVEV (reference sequence). This CDR3 has 14 residues. Trimming stripped 3 bases from V and 2 bases from J, with 7 bases between. CDR3 in amino acids: CASSFLFNTGELFF. The CDR3 coding sequence is TGTGCCAGCAGTTTCCTATTCAACACCGGGGAGCTGTTTTTT.

This rearrangement joins TRBV28 to TRBJ1-1; D might be TRBD1 (6 bases). Trimming took 5 bases from V and 3 from J, leaving 13 bases between them. The CDR3 has 14 residues. CDR1 MDHEN and CDR2 SYDVKM come from the germline V gene. CDR3 nucleotides: TGTGCCAGCAGTCCACACAGGGAGGACACTGAAGCTTTCTTT. This encodes CASSPHREDTEAFF.

This chain links TRBV27 with TRBJ1-1; 7 bases align to TRBD1. Losses at the gene ends were 4 bases for V and 4 bases for J; bases not matched to a gene: 9. Germline V gives CDR1 MNHEY, CDR2 SMNVEV (reference sequence). CDR3 length: 15 amino acids. In nucleotides, the CDR3 is TGTGCCAGCAGTTCCGTTGGGGCAGGGGGCACTGAAGCTTTCTTT. This sequence encodes CASSSVGAGGTEAFF.

The chain employs TRBV5-1 and TRBJ2-3, with D unclear. The CDR3 covers 14 residues. The ends were cut back, 5 bases at V and 0 bases at J, with 10 bases in the middle. Germline CDR1 is SGHRS and CDR2 is YFSETQ. This chain's CDR3 is CASSPPDSTDTQYF. Written as DNA, the CDR3 is TGCGCCAGCAGTCCCCCGGACAGCACAGATACGCAGTATTTT.

CDR3 sequence: CASSIRDRGNEQFF. CDR3 nucleotide sequence: TGTGCCAGCAGTATCCGGGACAGGGGCAATGAGCAGTTCTTC. This chain links TRBV6-5 with TRBJ2-1, with 10 bases identical to TRBD1. CDR3 length: 14 residues. The junction had 4 bases not matched to a gene; V was cut back by 5 bases and J by 6 bases. Germline V CDR1 and CDR2: MNHEY, SVGAGI.

This chain connects TRBV10-1 to TRBJ2-3, with D perhaps TRBD2 (6 bases). The CDR3 consists of 15 residues. Germline V lookup: CDR1 WNHNN, CDR2 SYGVQD (reference sequence). The ends were cut back, 8 bases at V and 0 bases at J, with 15 bases in the middle. As DNA, the CDR3 is TGCGCCAGCCCTTTAGGGGCGGGGAGCACAGATACGCAGTATTTT. This sequence encodes CASPLGAGSTDTQYF.

The chain carries TRBV15 and TRBJ2-2; the match to TRBD1 covers 7 bases. The junction had 5 bases not matched to a gene; V was cut back by 8 bases and J by 2 bases. Germline CDR1 and CDR2: LNHNV and YYDKDF (reference sequence). The CDR3 extends over 14 amino acids. The CDR3 loop reads CATGWDSNTGELFF. The CDR3 DNA is TGTGCCACCGGTTGGGACAGCAACACCGGGGAGCTGTTTTTT.

The V and J genes are TRBV25-1 and TRBJ1-6; D ambiguous. Trimming removed 2 bases from V and 9 bases from J, with 8 bases in between. The CDR3 extends over 13 amino acids. CDR1 is MGHDK and CDR2 is SYGVNS in the germline V gene. The CDR3 coding sequence is TGTGCCAGCAGTGAAGGTGACCTTTCACCCCTCCACTTT. This gives the protein CASSEGDLSPLHF.

The chain recombines TRBV3-1 (or the pseudogene TRBV3-2) with TRBJ2-2; TRBD1 matches 7 bases. The CDR3 extends over 13 amino acids. The V segment lost 4 bases and the J segment 5 bases; nucleotides outside the gene matches: 1. The germline V gene has CDR1 LGHDT and CDR2 YNNKEL (reference sequence). The CDR3: CASSRRGTGELFF. The DNA of the CDR3 is TGTGCCAGCAGCCGCAGGGGGACCGGGGAGCTGTTTTTT.

The V gene is TRBV5-1, the J gene TRBJ2-7; D possibly corresponds to TRBD1 (5 bases). Germline CDR1 is SGHRS and CDR2 is YFSETQ. The CDR3 loop spans 12 amino acids. Trimming cost V 4 bases and J 7 bases, with 12 bases left between them. The CDR3 here is CASSDSSMEQYF. DNA for the CDR3: TGCGCCAGCAGCGACAGTAGTATGGAGCAGTACTTC.

The chain employs TRBV12-5 and TRBJ1-6; no definite D call. Per germline, CDR1 LGHNT and CDR2 FRNRAP. Trimming took 0 bases from V and 8 from J, leaving 5 bases between them. The CDR3 sequence is 13 residues long. CDR3 coding DNA: TGTGCTAGTGGTTTGGTACCATATTCACCCCTCCACTTT. Its translation is CASGLVPYSPLHF. The full variable domain, rest sourced from reference TRBV12-5 and TRBJ1-6, is DARVTQTPRHKVTEMGQEVTMRCQPILGHNTVFWYRQTMMQGLELLAYFRNRAPLDDSGMPKDRFSAEMPDATLATLKIQPSEPRDSAVYFCASGLVPYSPLHFGNGTRLTVT.

This clone was observed a single time. This sequence joins TRBV7-9 and TRBJ1-2; 10 bases agree with TRBD1. Unmatched junction bases numbered 10, after V lost 4 bases and J lost 5 bases. Germline CDR1 SEHNR, CDR2 FQNEAQ (reference sequence). The CDR3 totals 16 residues. The CDR3 DNA reads as TGTGCCAGCAGCTCCCGGGACAGGGGCTCGCGGTATGGCTACACCTTC. As protein: CASSSRDRGSRYGYTF.

The CDR3 DNA reads TGTGCCAGCAGTAAAAATTTACACACTGAAGCTTTCTTT. Residues: CASSKNLHTEAFF. This rearrangement joins TRBV12-3 or TRBV12-4 to TRBJ1-1; unclear D gene. Trimming took off 5 bases at V and 3 bases at J, with 10 bases between the two ends. This CDR3 spans 13 amino acids.

The chain carries TRBV18 and TRBJ2-7; no definite D call. V was clipped by 1 base and J by 3 bases, with 7 bases between them. This CDR3 has 13 amino acids. Germline V lookup: CDR1 KGHSH, CDR2 LQKENI. The CDR3 DNA is TGTGCCAGCTCACCACTCGCTAGCTACGAGCAGTACTTC. Residues: CASSPLASYEQYF. The variable domain in full, with the rest retrieved from reference TRBV18 and TRBJ2-7, is NAGVMQNPRHLVRRRGQEARLRCSPMKGHSHVYWYRQLPEEGLKFMVYLQKENIIDESGMPKERFSAEFPKEGPSILRIQQVVRGDSAAYFCASSPLASYEQYFGPGTRLTVT.